This T cell receptor beta chain was recovered during a study of blood T cell repertoires in COVID-19. Study context: PBMCs, B-cell-depleted T cells, or T cells provided the cDNA or gDNA that made up the material.

Authors' data handling: By means of reference gene primer amplification, nucleated cell counts were estimated. Assay: immunoSEQ multiplex PCR; the TCRdb copy retains only in-frame clones and omits some. V, J and clone size are those of that table, while D and trimming were read from the DNA. The sample includes about 250,000 clones, roughly 90% seen only once; the top ten take around 2.9%. A word on this clone: Other DNA sequences within the sample encode an identical CDR3.

This TCR derives from a woman aged 30 to 39 with active or convalescent COVID-19. The material sequenced was peripheral blood.

The CDR3: CASSIQGRREKLFF. CDR3 DNA: TGTGCCAGTAGTATACAAGGGAGAAGAGAAAAACTGTTTTTT. This chain uses TRBV19 with TRBJ1-4; D is ambiguous. The V end lost 2 bases, the J end lost 8 bases, and 12 bases lay between the germline ends. This CDR3 is built from 14 residues. Germline CDR1 LNHDA, CDR2 SQIVND (reference sequence).